This T cell receptor beta chain was sequenced during a study of blood T cell repertoires in COVID-19. Whole-study context: Samples of COVID-19 (acute and convalescent) were obtained from the United States, Italy and Spain. Sources were T cells, B-cell-depleted T cells, or PBMCs; the material itself was cDNA or gDNA.

Study processing details: The authors estimated nucleated cell counts from reference gene primer amplification. Profiled with immunoSEQ multiplex PCR; TCRdb holds only in-frame clones, not every one. V, J and clone size reflect that table, while D and trimming were determined from the DNA. This table holds roughly 100,000 clones, 85% found once. In germline, CDR1 is MDHEN, CDR2 SYDVKM. Unmatched junction bases numbered 9, after V lost 5 bases and J lost 4 bases. There are 15 residues in the CDR3. Sequenced: peripheral blood. The gene calls are TRBV28 and TRBJ1-2; the match to TRBD1 covers 8 bases. The source is a woman aged 70-85 years with active or convalescent COVID-19. CDR3 sequence reads: CASSRETGVSYGYTF. The CDR3 DNA reads as TGTGCCAGCAGTCGAGAGACAGGGGTTAGCTATGGCTACACCTTC.